The 32 T cell receptor beta chains reported below all come from one sample, sequenced in a study of response to subunit inactivated influenza vaccine. TCRdb reprocessed the RT-PCR reads via MiXCR and lists one record per CDR3 protein. The data hold 800,000 or so distinct CDR3 sequences, with roughly 20% observed a single time. Sequencing was performed on PBMCs from blood, taken about 5 days after vaccination. These TCRs come from a man aged 45-65 years who received an inactivated influenza vaccine.

V and J are TRBV5-1 and TRBJ1-1; tentatively, D is TRBD1 (5 bases). The CDR3 runs 13 residues. Trimming cost V 0 bases and J 8 bases, with 11 bases left between them. Germline values: CDR1 SGHRS, CDR2 YFSETQ. CDR3 sequence reads: CASSLGGEREAFF. DNA of the CDR3: TGCGCCAGCAGCTTGGGGGGGGAGCGGGAAGCTTTCTTT.

This clonotype has just a few counts. The rearrangement links TRBV28 to TRBJ2-2; 7 bases match TRBD1. Germline lookup yields CDR1 MDHEN and CDR2 SYDVKM. The CDR3 spans 15 residues. V gave up 3 bases and J gave up 7 bases; unmatched junction bases: 8. CDR3 coding DNA: TGTGCCAGCAGTTTCACCGGGACAGTCATCGGGGAGCTGTTTTTT. Its protein product is CASSFTGTVIGELFF. The full variable domain, in which reference TRBV28 and TRBJ2-2 provide the parts outside the CDR3, is DVKVTQSSRYLVKRTGEKVFLECVQDMDHENMFWYRQDPGLGLRLIYFSYDVKMKEKGDIPEGYSVSREKKERFSLILESASTNQTSMYLCASSFTGTVIGELFFGEGSRLTVL.

This chain connects TRBV18 to TRBJ2-2; D is undetermined. CDR3 length: 14 residues. V shed 6 bases and J shed 0 bases, with 8 bases lying between them. Looked up from germline, CDR1 is KGHSH and CDR2 is LQKENI. The CDR3 protein is CASSTSTNTGELFF. CDR3 bases: TGTGCCAGCTCGACGTCAACGAACACCGGGGAGCTGTTTTTT.

The gene calls are TRBV20-1 and TRBJ2-5, with D perhaps TRBD1 or TRBD2 (5 bases each). In germline, CDR1 is DFQATT, CDR2 SNEGSKA (reference sequence). V lost 4 bases and J 5 bases, leaving 14 bases between the germline ends. The CDR3 covers 13 residues. CDR3 loop: CSATLGVGETQYF. The CDR3, as DNA: TGCAGTGCTACACTAGGGGTAGGGGAGACCCAGTACTTC.

The sample holds a few counts of this clonotype. The chain carries TRBV7-2 and TRBJ2-7; TRBD1 agrees at 8 bases. The germline gives CDR1 SGHTA, CDR2 FQGNSA. V shed 5 bases and J 5 bases; nucleotides not matched to a gene: 5. The CDR3 consists of 13 residues. CDR3 DNA sequence: TGTGCCAGCAGCACCCGGACAGGGAACGAGCAGTACTTC. It specifies CASSTRTGNEQYF.

V usage is TRBV4-3 and J usage is TRBJ1-1; 7 nucleotides match TRBD1. CDR1 and CDR2 (germline): LGHNA, YSLEER. The CDR3 covers 15 residues. V dropped 0 bases and J dropped 5; count of bases not matched to a gene: 6. The CDR3 DNA is TGCGCCAGCAGCCAAGACTTACAGGGGCGGACTGAAGCTTTCTTT. Amino acid sequence: CASSQDLQGRTEAFF.

The rearrangement links TRBV18 to TRBJ2-4; D is ambiguous. Germline V gives CDR1 KGHSH, CDR2 LQKENI. This CDR3 comprises 14 residues. Trimming removed 1 base from V and 8 bases from J, with 12 bases in between. The DNA of the CDR3 is TGTGCCAGCTCACCACGAAAACTGGGTGACATTCAGTACTTC. Translating it yields CASSPRKLGDIQYF.

V and J are TRBV7-2 and TRBJ2-5; no definite D call. Germline V CDR1 and CDR2: SGHTA, FQGNSA. This CDR3 is 13 amino acids long. V lost 3 bases and J 4 bases, leaving 9 bases between the germline ends. The CDR3 loop is CASSFGFRETQYF. CDR3 in DNA: TGTGCCAGCAGCTTTGGTTTTCGAGAGACCCAGTACTTC.

This clonotype occurred a few times. The gene calls are TRBV20-1 and TRBJ2-7; D is uncertain. The V gene lost 1 base and the J gene lost 2 bases, with 15 bases spanning the gap. Germline lookup yields CDR1 DFQATT and CDR2 SNEGSKA (reference sequence). The CDR3 has 15 residues. The CDR3, as DNA: TGCAGTGCTAGAGGGGGATCAACCCGACCCTACGAGCAGTACTTC. Amino acid sequence: CSARGGSTRPYEQYF.

The rearrangement uses TRBV19 and TRBJ2-2; D possibly corresponds to TRBD1 (5 bases). Germline V gene sequence: CDR1 LNHDA, CDR2 SQIVND (reference sequence). This CDR3 region has 19 residues. Trimming stripped 7 bases from V and 1 base from J, with 25 bases between. The CDR3 spells CASTPGRLFLRGNTGELFF. CDR3 sequence (DNA): TGTGCCAGTACCCCAGGGCGGCTATTCCTAAGAGGGAACACCGGGGAGCTGTTTTTT.

This clonotype was seen a few times. This sequence joins TRBV10-3 and TRBJ1-3, with D possibly being TRBD1 (5 bases). The germline V and J ends were trimmed by 7 bases and 2 bases, with 9 bases remaining between them. CDR1 ENHRY and CDR2 SYGVKD come from the germline V gene. This CDR3 is built from 13 residues. CDR3 residues: CAINPGAGNTIYF. The CDR3 DNA is TGTGCCATCAATCCGGGGGCTGGAAACACCATATATTTT.

This clonotype was found a few times. CDR3 sequence reads: CASSDRGPATNQPQHF. As DNA, the CDR3 is TGTGCCAGCAGTGACAGGGGGCCGGCTACTAATCAGCCCCAGCATTTT. The rearrangement links TRBV6-1 to TRBJ1-5; 8 bases are a match to TRBD1. The germline CDR1 and CDR2 sequences are MNHNS and SASEGT. Trimming at V came to 3 bases and at J to 4 bases, leaving 8 bases not matched to a gene. The CDR3 sequence is 16 residues long.

This clonotype has only a few counts. CDR3 residues: CSARDILRGRNNEQFF. In DNA, the CDR3 is TGCAGTGCTAGAGATATTTTGCGGGGGCGTAACAATGAGCAGTTCTTC. The chain joins TRBV20-1 to TRBJ2-1; possible D gene TRBD2, 7 bases. Germline-derived CDR1 and CDR2 are DFQATT and SNEGSKA (reference sequence). CDR3 length equals 16 residues. V lost 0 bases and J lost 5, with 17 bases in between.

The chain is built from TRBV11-2 and TRBJ2-4; D not resolved. V was shortened by 1 base and J by 2 bases, with 6 bases between the two germline ends. The CDR3 extends over 14 amino acids. CDR1 SGHAT and CDR2 FQNNGV come from the germline V gene. CDR3 nucleotides: TGTGCCAGCAGCTTAGTGGGTTCCAAAAACATTCAGTACTTC. This translates into CASSLVGSKNIQYF. Full variable domain (remainder filled in from reference TRBV11-2 and TRBJ2-4): EAGVAQSPRYKIIEKRQSVAFWCNPISGHATLYWYQQILGQGPKLLIQFQNNGVVDDSQLPKDRFSAERLKGVDSTLKIQPAKLEDSAVYLCASSLVGSKNIQYFGAGTRLSVL.

The chain uses TRBV12-3 or TRBV12-4 and TRBJ2-7; D may be TRBD2 (6 bases). The V and J ends lost 3 bases and 5 bases respectively, with 14 bases between them. The CDR3 has 14 residues. The CDR3 region is CASSFPGRGDEQYF. The CDR3 nucleotides are TGTGCCAGCAGTTTCCCGGGGCGGGGTGACGAGCAGTACTTC.

This clonotype was seen a handful of times. V and J are TRBV20-1 and TRBJ1-5; tentatively, D is TRBD1 (5 bases). The V gene lost 0 bases and the J gene lost 2 bases, with 8 bases spanning the gap. Germline V gives CDR1 DFQATT, CDR2 SNEGSKA (reference sequence). CDR3 length: 14 residues. The CDR3 DNA sequence: TGCAGTGCTAGAGATCTGGGGCGCAATCAGCCCCAGCATTTT. As protein: CSARDLGRNQPQHF.

This clonotype was observed many times. The chain has TRBV5-1 and TRBJ2-7; no clear D gene. V lost 0 bases, J lost 2 bases, and 6 bases lay in between. The length of the CDR3 is 13 residues. Germline assignment: CDR1 SGHRS and CDR2 YFSETQ. CDR3 sequence reads: CASSLARTYEQYF. The DNA for the CDR3 is TGCGCCAGCAGCTTGGCCAGGACCTACGAGCAGTACTTC.

The chain employs TRBV7-2 and TRBJ2-2; 9 positions match TRBD2. Germline assignment: CDR1 SGHTA and CDR2 FQGNSA. V was clipped by 6 bases and J by 7 bases; unmatched bases: 12. This CDR3 is 16 amino acids long. The CDR3 bases are TGTGCCAGCAGTCCCCTCCCTAGCGGGACTAACGGGGAGCTGTTTTTT. Protein sequence: CASSPLPSGTNGELFF.

The rearrangement uses TRBV3-1 and TRBJ1-5; TRBD1 matches 8 bases. This CDR3 contains 14 residues. Per the germline V gene, CDR1 is LGHDT and CDR2 is YNNKEL (reference sequence). V was clipped by 4 bases and J by 7 bases; unmatched bases: 6. The DNA of the CDR3 is TGTGCCAGCAGCCCTGACGGACAGGGACAGCCCCAGCATTTT. Its protein product is CASSPDGQGQPQHF. Supplemented by reference TRBV3-1 and TRBJ1-5, the full variable domain reads DTAVSQTPKYLVTQMGNDKSIKCEQNLGHDTMYWYKQDSKKFLKIMFSYNNKELIINETVPNRFSPKSPDKAHLNLHINSLELGDSAVYFCASSPDGQGQPQHFGDGTRLSIL.

This chain connects TRBV12-3 or TRBV12-4 to TRBJ2-5; TRBD2 matches at 7 bases. The CDR3 runs 15 residues. The V segment lost 4 bases and the J segment 3 bases; nucleotides outside the gene matches: 8. The CDR3 nucleotides are TGTGCCAGCAGTTCCGTGGGGGGGGAAGAAGAGACCCAGTACTTC. Protein sequence: CASSSVGGEEETQYF.

A few counts support this clonotype. This chain uses TRBV6-1 with TRBJ2-2; D is ambiguous. Trimming left V 7 bases short and J 1 base short, with 10 bases between. The germline V gene has CDR1 MNHNS and CDR2 SASEGT. The CDR3 contains 14 residues. CDR3 nucleotide sequence: TGTGCCAGCATGAAACATAAGAACACCGGGGAGCTGTTTTTT. Its protein is CASMKHKNTGELFF.

This clonotype was picked up many times. This rearrangement joins TRBV4-3 to TRBJ1-5; D perhaps matches TRBD1 (6 bases). V dropped 0 bases and J dropped 7 bases, with 7 bases sitting between them. Germline-derived CDR1 and CDR2 are LGHNA and YSLEER. This CDR3 is 13 amino acids long. CDR3 bases: TGCGCCAGCAGCCAAGAACAGGGACAGCCCCAGCATTTT. Amino acid sequence: CASSQEQGQPQHF.

This clonotype was counted at least ten times. This rearrangement joins TRBV10-1 to TRBJ2-7; no reliable D call. The germline V gene has CDR1 WNHNN and CDR2 SYGVQD (reference sequence). The CDR3 loop spans 14 amino acids. V gave up 2 bases and J gave up 2 bases, with 10 bases separating them. In nucleotides, the CDR3 is TGCGCCAGCAGTGAGGTATTCCGACCCTACGAGCAGTACTTC. Residues: CASSEVFRPYEQYF.

This clonotype has just a few counts. The rearrangement joins TRBV29-1 to TRBJ2-3; TRBD2 might be the D (5 bases). Germline V gene lookup returns CDR1 SQVTM and CDR2 ANQGSEA. The CDR3 has 14 residues. With 5 bases removed from V and 2 bases from J, the gap between germline ends came to 14 bases. In DNA form, the CDR3 reads TGCAGCGTTTCTAACGGGAACCCCACAGATACGCAGTATTTT. Amino acids: CSVSNGNPTDTQYF.

This chain uses TRBV10-3 with TRBJ1-4; unclear D gene. CDR3 length equals 13 residues. Deletions cut 8 bases from V and 3 bases from J, with 10 bases between. Germline V lookup: CDR1 ENHRY, CDR2 SYGVKD. This CDR3 is CAISKAANEKLFF. The CDR3 DNA is TGTGCCATCTCGAAGGCTGCTAATGAAAAACTGTTTTTT.

The chain uses TRBV4-3 and TRBJ2-5, with 7 bases lining up with TRBD2. Trimming removed 4 bases from V and 2 bases from J; junction bases left unmatched: 10. Germline CDR1 reads LGHNA; CDR2 reads YSLEER. The CDR3 is 16 residues long. CDR3 in DNA: TGCGCCAGCAGCCTCCAGCCGTCTAGCGGTCAAGAGACCCAGTACTTC. Protein sequence: CASSLQPSSGQETQYF.

This clonotype turned up a few times. The chain has TRBV7-2 and TRBJ1-1; D not resolved. This CDR3 has 15 amino acids. V lost 3 bases to trimming and J lost 7 bases, with 18 bases between them. The germline gives CDR1 SGHTA, CDR2 FQGNSA. The CDR3 DNA follows: TGTGCCAGCAGCTTCGGCCCTTTCCTACACGGTGAAGCTTTCTTT. Its protein product is CASSFGPFLHGEAFF. The full variable domain, its missing parts supplied by reference TRBV7-2 and TRBJ1-1, is GAGVSQSPSNKVTEKGKDVELRCDPISGHTALYWYRQSLGQGLEFLIYFQGNSAPDKSGLPSDRFSAERTGGSVSTLTIQRTQQEDSAVYLCASSFGPFLHGEAFFGQGTRLTVV.

The rearrangement uses TRBV29-1 and TRBJ1-1; no reliable D call. CDR1 is SQVTM, CDR2 ANQGSEA, per germline. Between the trimmed V and J ends, which lost 4 bases and 0 bases, there was a span of 9 bases. The CDR3 has 13 residues. The CDR3 DNA sequence: TGCAGCGTTGGGAAGCAGATGAACACTGAAGCTTTCTTT. Its protein is CSVGKQMNTEAFF. Full variable domain (remainder filled in from reference TRBV29-1 and TRBJ1-1): SAVISQKPSRDICQRGTSLTIQCQVDSQVTMMFWYRQQPGQSLTLIATANQGSEATYESGFVIDKFPISRPNLTFSTLTVSNMSPEDSSIYLCSVGKQMNTEAFFGQGTRLTVV.

This clonotype showed up just a few times. The genes are TRBV3-1 and TRBJ1-4; D gene unclear. Germline assignment: CDR1 LGHDT and CDR2 YNNKEL (reference sequence). The V end lost 5 bases, the J end lost 0 bases, and 7 bases lay between the germline ends. The CDR3 has 14 residues. In DNA, the CDR3 is TGTGCCAGCAGCTTCAGTACAACTAATGAAAAACTGTTTTTT. Protein product: CASSFSTTNEKLFF. The full variable domain, with the rest looked up from reference TRBV3-1 and TRBJ1-4, is DTAVSQTPKYLVTQMGNDKSIKCEQNLGHDTMYWYKQDSKKFLKIMFSYNNKELIINETVPNRFSPKSPDKAHLNLHINSLELGDSAVYFCASSFSTTNEKLFFGSGTQLSVL.

This clonotype has just a few counts. The V call is TRBV6-5, the J call TRBJ2-1, with D perhaps TRBD2 (5 bases). The V gene lost 5 bases and the J gene lost 9 bases, with 20 bases spanning the gap. The CDR3 totals 15 residues. Germline lookup yields CDR1 MNHEY and CDR2 SVGAGI. CDR3 nucleotide sequence: TGTGCCAGCAGTACCGAACAGCGGCAGTGGGCTGAGCAGTTCTTC. Encoded protein: CASSTEQRQWAEQFF.

This chain connects TRBV7-9 to TRBJ1-6, with D maybe TRBD1 (6 bases). The V end lost 5 bases, the J end lost 10 bases, and 18 bases lay between the germline ends. Germline V gene sequence: CDR1 SEHNR, CDR2 FQNEAQ (reference sequence). The CDR3 is 15 residues long. The CDR3 DNA sequence: TGTGCCAGCAGCACCCAAGGCCCAGGGGCGTCACCCCTCCACTTT. This encodes CASSTQGPGASPLHF.

This clonotype was seen only a few times. The chain employs TRBV27 and TRBJ2-7; TRBD2 matches at 10 bases. The junction had 9 bases not matched to a gene; V was cut back by 0 bases and J by 4 bases. There are 17 residues in the CDR3. Germline V gene data show CDR1 as MNHEY and CDR2 as SMNVEV (reference sequence). The CDR3 loop reads CASSLSGLAGAFYEQYF. Written as DNA, the CDR3 is TGTGCCAGCAGTTTATCGGGGCTAGCGGGGGCTTTTTACGAGCAGTACTTC.